Included here is one T cell receptor beta chain sequence, with context. What it binds is unknown. The data stem from a study of post-analysis software for immune sequencing data. Overall study results and limits: F-measure co-clustering was strong for batch-matched samples. Elevated frequency relative to controls characterized roughly 5 TRBV segments in patients, TRBV5-6, TRBV5-1 and TRBV20-1 among them.

CDR3 length: 14 amino acids. V lost 5 bases and J lost 3; bases outside the gene matches: 5. Per the germline V gene, CDR1 is SQVTM and CDR2 is ANQGSEA. The authors incorporated unique molecular identifiers into the TCR beta cDNA libraries. TCRdb re-called the PCR reads with MiXCR, one entry per CDR3 protein. The sample has hundreds of thousands of distinct CDR3 sequences; approximately 38% are singletons. The receptor was isolated from a girl aged 2 to 9 with multiple sclerosis. The chain uses TRBV29-1 and TRBJ2-1, with TRBD2 identical over 9 bases. Sequencing used blood. The chain's CDR3 is CSVITSGYYNEQFF. The CDR3 nucleotides are TGCAGCGTTATAACTAGCGGGTACTACAATGAGCAGTTCTTC.